This T cell receptor (beta chain) derives from a study of T cell responses to AZD1222 COVID-19 vaccine. As concerns this clone: Its antigen is undetermined.

General study results and limits: The study found Spike-specific TCR breadth and depth rose after two AZD1222 doses. Vaccine-related CD4 TCRs covered spike, predominating at 160-218 and 743-854. Donors, mostly white British, included more females; clonal diversity was possibly underestimated. Per reports, nearly half of all spike-specific TCRs target regions that are unmutated in variants.

Method: immunoSEQ multiplex PCR; TCRdb's copy keeps in-frame clones and lacks some. Of about 180,000 clones listed, around 90% are singletons. Trimming removed 2 bases at V and 1 base at J, with 8 bases between. Germline V gives CDR1 KGHSH, CDR2 LQKENI. This CDR3 spans 14 amino acids. Material: peripheral blood, obtained 28 days after the second dose of the MenACWY control vaccine. V usage is TRBV18 and J usage is TRBJ1-1, with D perhaps matching TRBD1 (6 bases). This sequence was found in an adult who received the MenACWY meningococcal vaccine as a control. CDR3 sequence: CASSPVQGNTEAFF. CDR3 nucleotides: TGTGCCAGCTCACCAGTACAGGGGAACACTGAAGCTTTCTTT.